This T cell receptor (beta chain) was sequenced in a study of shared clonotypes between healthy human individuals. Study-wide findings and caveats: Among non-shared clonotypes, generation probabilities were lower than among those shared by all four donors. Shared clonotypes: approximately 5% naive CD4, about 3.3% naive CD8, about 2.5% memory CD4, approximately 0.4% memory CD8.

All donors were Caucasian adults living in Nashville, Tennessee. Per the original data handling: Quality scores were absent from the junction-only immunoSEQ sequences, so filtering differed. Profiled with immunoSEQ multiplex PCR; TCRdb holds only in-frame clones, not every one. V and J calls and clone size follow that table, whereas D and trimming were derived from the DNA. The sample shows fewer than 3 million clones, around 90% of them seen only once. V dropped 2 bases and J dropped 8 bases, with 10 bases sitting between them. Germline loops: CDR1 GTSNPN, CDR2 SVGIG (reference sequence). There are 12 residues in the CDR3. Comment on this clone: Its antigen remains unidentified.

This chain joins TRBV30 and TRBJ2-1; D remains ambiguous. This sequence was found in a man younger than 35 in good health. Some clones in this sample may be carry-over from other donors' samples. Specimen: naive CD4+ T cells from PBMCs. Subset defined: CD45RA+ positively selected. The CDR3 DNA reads TGTGCCTGGAGTCCCCCTCATTATGAGCAGTTCTTC. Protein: CAWSPPHYEQFF.